Sequencing of this T cell receptor beta chain was carried out in a study of T cells in Graves' hyperthyroidism and ophthalmopathy. Researchers amplified the TCR beta CDR3 regions from RNA transcripts. The TCR CDR3 first-round RT-PCR relied on the HTBI primer set. MiXCR was run by TCRdb on the multiplex PCR reads, yielding one entry per CDR3 protein. The table includes 370,000 or so distinct CDR3 sequences, more than 15% detected once. Trimming took 3 bases from V and 8 from J, leaving 14 bases between them. CDR3 length: 14 amino acids. In germline, CDR1 is SGDLS, CDR2 YYNGEE. The sequenced material came from blood. The chain joins TRBV9 to TRBJ1-4, with D possibly TRBD1 on 5 matching bases. This sequence was found in a woman younger than 35 with Graves' hyperthyroidism that later progressed to Graves' ophthalmopathy. Written as DNA, the CDR3 is TGTGCCAGCAGCGCCGCCGGGGCGGTGGAAAAACTGTTTTTT. This gives the protein CASSAAGAVEKLFF.